The rows below give T cell receptor beta chains drawn from one sample of a study of cytomegalovirus exposure and HLA in healthy donors. Using immunoSEQ multiplex PCR, the repertoire was profiled, and TCRdb retains in-frame clones only, with some absent. The sample has 110,000 to 150,000 clones, under 90% seen once; the top ten hold about 2.6%. What was sequenced was PBMCs. Receptors were obtained from a boy younger than 10 in good health and CMV-seronegative. Both conserved end residues are part of each CDR3. The order of the fields is CDR3 protein, CDR3 DNA, J gene, D gene, clone size, V gene. The D gene is left open where the match is weak. Clone size, where shown, is once, few, many, or a class for clones that have expanded.

CDR3: CASSYSGRAFRFF
DNA: TGTGCCAGCAGTTATAGCGGGAGGGCCTTTCGATTCTTC
J: TRBJ2-1
D: TRBD2
size: once
V: TRBV6-5

CDR3: CASSQEFGLRLYYEQYF
DNA: TGCGCCAGCAGCCAAGAGTTTGGACTCCGTCTGTACTACGAGCAGTACTTC
J: TRBJ2-7
D: .
size: .
V: TRBV4-3

CDR3: CASSATGSQPQHF
DNA: TGTGCCAGCAGCGCGACGGGGAGTCAGCCCCAGCATTTT
J: TRBJ1-5
D: .
size: .
V: TRBV9

CDR3: CASGGQGENSPLHF
DNA: TGTGCCAGCGGGGGACAGGGAGAAAATTCACCCCTCCACTTT
J: TRBJ1-6
D: TRBD1
size: .
V: TRBV11-2

CDR3: CASSSISQETQYF
DNA: TGTGCCAGCTCCTCTATATCCCAAGAGACCCAGTACTTC
J: TRBJ2-5
D: .
size: once
V: TRBV6-1

CDR3: CASSSLTGVSEQFF
DNA: TGTGCCAGCAGCTCGTTAACAGGTGTTAGTGAGCAGTTCTTC
J: TRBJ2-1
D: .
size: .
V: TRBV7-8

CDR3: CASSIAAVSYEQYF
DNA: TGTGCCAGCAGCATAGCGGCCGTCTCCTACGAGCAGTACTTC
J: TRBJ2-7
D: .
size: .
V: TRBV6-5

CDR3: CASSLNGVRTDTQYF
DNA: TGTGCCAGCAGCTTAAATGGAGTTCGTACAGATACGCAGTATTTT
J: TRBJ2-3
D: .
size: .
V: TRBV7-3

CDR3: CAWSNRENSPLHF
DNA: TGTGCCTGGAGTAATAGGGAGAATTCACCCCTCCACTTT
J: TRBJ1-6
D: .
size: .
V: TRBV30

CDR3: CASSSTVGNSPLHF
DNA: TGTGCCAGTAGTTCCACAGTTGGCAATTCACCCCTCCACTTT
J: TRBJ1-6
D: .
size: .
V: TRBV19

CDR3: CSVGERWQGVYEQYF
DNA: TGCAGCGTCGGGGAGAGGTGGCAGGGGGTCTACGAGCAGTACTTC
J: TRBJ2-7
D: TRBD1
size: .
V: TRBV29-1

CDR3: CASSLLAGGSFGELFF
DNA: TGTGCCAGCAGTTTACTGGCAGGGGGCTCGTTCGGGGAGCTGTTTTTT
J: TRBJ2-2
D: TRBD1
size: .
V: TRBV27

CDR3: CATRQGLGSNTGELFF
DNA: TGTGCCACTAGACAGGGGCTAGGATCGAACACCGGGGAGCTGTTTTTT
J: TRBJ2-2
D: TRBD1
size: .
V: TRBV25-1

CDR3: CASETRGQVSQYF
DNA: TGTGCCAGCGAAACGAGGGGACAAGTATCCCAGTACTTC
J: TRBJ2-5
D: .
size: .
V: TRBV6-5

CDR3: CASSQTLGGEKLFF
DNA: TGCGCCAGCAGTCAAACCCTCGGGGGAGAAAAACTGTTTTTT
J: TRBJ1-4
D: .
size: .
V: TRBV23-1

CDR3: CASSPNPKGARGYTF
DNA: TGTGCCAGCAGTCCCAACCCAAAGGGGGCGCGCGGCTACACCTTC
J: TRBJ1-2
D: TRBD1
size: .
V: TRBV27

CDR3: CASSPPGGNYGYTF
DNA: TGTGCCAGCTCACCACCAGGGGGCAACTATGGCTACACCTTC
J: TRBJ1-2
D: TRBD1
size: .
V: TRBV18

CDR3: CASSLFSLAGGNEQFF
DNA: TGTGCCAGCAGCTTATTTAGCCTAGCGGGAGGTAATGAGCAGTTCTTC
J: TRBJ2-1
D: TRBD2
size: .
V: TRBV7-3

CDR3: CASSSEPGTDTQYF
DNA: TGTGCCAGCAGTTCCGAACCAGGCACTGATACGCAGTATTTT
J: TRBJ2-3
D: .
size: .
V: TRBV28

CDR3: CASTLAGGGSYEQYF
DNA: TGTGCCAGCACATTAGCGGGAGGGGGATCCTACGAGCAGTACTTC
J: TRBJ2-7
D: TRBD2
size: .
V: TRBV6-1

CDR3: CASSLGLGVVEQYF
DNA: TGTGCCAGCAGCTTAGGTCTCGGTGTCGTCGAGCAGTACTTC
J: TRBJ2-7
D: .
size: .
V: TRBV7-3

CDR3: CASSVRQGPLYGYTF
DNA: TGTGCCAGCAGCGTTAGACAGGGGCCTCTGTATGGCTACACCTTC
J: TRBJ1-2
D: TRBD1
size: .
V: TRBV9

CDR3: CASSLYRGETQYF
DNA: TGTGCCAGCAGTTTATATCGAGGAGAGACCCAGTACTTC
J: TRBJ2-5
D: .
size: .
V: TRBV6-1

CDR3: CASSFPGQSSYEQYF
DNA: TGTGCCAGTAGTTTTCCAGGCCAGAGCTCCTACGAGCAGTACTTC
J: TRBJ2-7
D: .
size: .
V: TRBV19

CDR3: CASSQDPRGETQYF
DNA: TGCGCCAGCAGCCAAGATCCGAGGGGGGAGACCCAGTACTTC
J: TRBJ2-5
D: .
size: .
V: TRBV4-3

CDR3: CASNRLTGTQYF
DNA: TGTGCCAGCAACAGATTAACCGGGACCCAGTACTTC
J: TRBJ2-5
D: .
size: .
V: TRBV28

CDR3: CASSFGHRELEETQYF
DNA: TGTGCCAGCAGCTTCGGCCATCGGGAGTTAGAAGAGACCCAGTACTTC
J: TRBJ2-5
D: .
size: .
V: TRBV7-9

CDR3: CSVGASQQETQYF
DNA: TGCAGCGTTGGAGCTAGCCAACAAGAGACCCAGTACTTC
J: TRBJ2-5
D: .
size: .
V: TRBV29-1

CDR3: CAWSVRIQGTGQTQYF
DNA: TGTGCCTGGAGTGTGCGGATACAGGGAACGGGACAGACCCAGTACTTC
J: TRBJ2-5
D: .
size: .
V: TRBV30

CDR3: CATSRAGAGGYTF
DNA: TGTGCCACCAGCAGGGCAGGGGCGGGTGGCTACACCTTC
J: TRBJ1-2
D: .
size: few
V: TRBV15

CDR3: CASSDSQGPTDNSGANVLTF
DNA: TGCGCCAGCAGTGATAGTCAGGGTCCTACGGACAACTCTGGGGCCAACGTCCTGACTTTC
J: TRBJ2-6
D: .
size: .
V: TRBV10-2

CDR3: CASSLARGLEAFF
DNA: TGCGCCAGCAGCTTGGCCAGGGGTCTCGAAGCTTTCTTT
J: TRBJ1-1
D: .
size: .
V: TRBV5-1

CDR3: CASSYRQTRDQETQYF
DNA: TGTGCCAGCAGTTACCGGCAGACGCGGGACCAAGAGACCCAGTACTTC
J: TRBJ2-5
D: .
size: .
V: TRBV6-6

CDR3: CASRLRTGAVHEQYF
DNA: TGTGCCAGCAGACTCAGGACAGGGGCTGTCCACGAGCAGTACTTC
J: TRBJ2-7
D: TRBD1
size: .
V: TRBV27

CDR3: CASSLGRANTEAFF
DNA: TGTGCCAGCAGCTTAGGGCGGGCGAACACTGAAGCTTTCTTT
J: TRBJ1-1
D: .
size: .
V: TRBV11-2